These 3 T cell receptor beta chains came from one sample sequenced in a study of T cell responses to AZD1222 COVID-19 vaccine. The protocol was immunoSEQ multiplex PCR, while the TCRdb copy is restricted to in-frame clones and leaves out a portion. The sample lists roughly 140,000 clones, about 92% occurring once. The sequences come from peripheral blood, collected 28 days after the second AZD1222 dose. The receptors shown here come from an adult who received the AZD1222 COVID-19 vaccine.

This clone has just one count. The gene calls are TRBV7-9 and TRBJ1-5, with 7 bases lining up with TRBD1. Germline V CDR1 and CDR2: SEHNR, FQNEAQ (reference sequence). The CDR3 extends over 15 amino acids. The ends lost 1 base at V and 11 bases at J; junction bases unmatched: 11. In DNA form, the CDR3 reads TGTGCCAGCAGCTTAGGACAGGGCAGTGTCGGGGCCCAGCATTTT. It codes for CASSLGQGSVGAQHF.

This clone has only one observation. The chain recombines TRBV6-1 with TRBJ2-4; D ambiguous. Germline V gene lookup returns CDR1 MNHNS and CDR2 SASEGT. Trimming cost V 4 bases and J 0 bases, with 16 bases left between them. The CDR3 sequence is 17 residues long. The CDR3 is CASSASVSGVAKNIQYF. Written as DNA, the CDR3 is TGTGCCAGCAGTGCCTCGGTGTCGGGCGTAGCCAAAAACATTCAGTACTTC.

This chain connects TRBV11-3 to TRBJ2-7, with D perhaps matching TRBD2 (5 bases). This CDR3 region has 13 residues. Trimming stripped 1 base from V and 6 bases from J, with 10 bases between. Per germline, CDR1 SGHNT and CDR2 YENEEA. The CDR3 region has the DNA TGTGCCAGCAGCTTAGGGGGAGTAGGCGAGCAGTACTTC. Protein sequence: CASSLGGVGEQYF.